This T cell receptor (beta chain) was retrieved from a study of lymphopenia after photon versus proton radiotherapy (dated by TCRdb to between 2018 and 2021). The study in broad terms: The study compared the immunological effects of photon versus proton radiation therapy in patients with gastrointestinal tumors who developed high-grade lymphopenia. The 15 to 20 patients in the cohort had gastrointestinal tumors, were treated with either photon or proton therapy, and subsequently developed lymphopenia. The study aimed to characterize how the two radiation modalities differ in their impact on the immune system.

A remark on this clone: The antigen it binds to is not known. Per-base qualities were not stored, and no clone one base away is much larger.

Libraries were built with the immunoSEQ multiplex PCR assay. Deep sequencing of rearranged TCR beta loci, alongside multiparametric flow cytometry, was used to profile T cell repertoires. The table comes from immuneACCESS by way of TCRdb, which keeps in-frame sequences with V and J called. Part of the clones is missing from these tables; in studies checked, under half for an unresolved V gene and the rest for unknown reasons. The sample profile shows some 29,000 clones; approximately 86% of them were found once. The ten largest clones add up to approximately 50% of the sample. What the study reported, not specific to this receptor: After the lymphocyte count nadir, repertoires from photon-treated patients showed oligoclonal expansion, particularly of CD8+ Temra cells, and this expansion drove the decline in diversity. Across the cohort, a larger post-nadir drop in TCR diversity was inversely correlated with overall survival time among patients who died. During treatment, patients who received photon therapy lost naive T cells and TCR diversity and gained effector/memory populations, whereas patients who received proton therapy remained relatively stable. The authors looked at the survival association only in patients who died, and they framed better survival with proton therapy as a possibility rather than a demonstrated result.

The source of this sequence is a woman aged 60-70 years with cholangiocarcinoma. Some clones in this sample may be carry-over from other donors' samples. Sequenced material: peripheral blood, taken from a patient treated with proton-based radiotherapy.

CDR3 region: CASSSNRRGEGYTF. DNA sequence: TGTGCCAGCAGTTCCAATCGGAGGGGAGAGGGCTACACCTTC. The chain is assembled from TRBV27 and TRBJ1-2; a weak D assignment points to TRBD1 (5 bases agree). The junction carries 17 bases between V and J, which are trimmed by 4 bases and 8 bases respectively. Including the terminal cysteine and phenylalanine, the CDR3 comprises 14 residues. The entry retains the CDR3 DNA only, 42 bases that are in frame from base 1. The germline V gene (reference sequence) gives CDR1 as MNHEY and CDR2 as SMNVEV.